The rows below give T cell receptor beta chains drawn from one sample of a study of blood T cell repertoires in COVID-19. Only in-frame clones appear in the TCRdb table, and some are missing; sequencing was by immunoSEQ multiplex PCR. The sample consists of roughly 66,000 clones, roughly nine tenths of them appearing once. Source material: peripheral blood. The receptors shown here come from a human donor in a cohort sampled during active COVID-19. Each CDR3 is given without its conserved first and last residue.

j_call	v_call	cdr3_aa
TRBJ2-3	TRBV3-1/TRBV3-2	ASSQDWASGVTDTQY
TRBJ2-7	TRBV9	ASSVAGEGFYEQY
TRBJ2-1	TRBV19	ASRGSGSRSYNEQF
TRBJ2-1	TRBV7-2	ASSLAGGDYNEQF
TRBJ2-7	TRBV3-1/TRBV3-2	ASRGGGEQY
TRBJ2-1	TRBV27	ASSSGLAGGNEQF
TRBJ1-2	TRBV10-3	AITEGAGTGYGYT
TRBJ2-3	TRBV5-6	ASSLVSVADTQY
TRBJ2-1	TRBV18	ASSPGVGRGGQF
TRBJ2-1	TRBV7-3	ASSLSSGSYNEQF
TRBJ1-1	TRBV9	ASSGPTNTEAF
TRBJ2-1	TRBV11-3	ASSLGHEQF
TRBJ2-7	TRBV7-9	ASSSLMSSYEQY
TRBJ2-3	TRBV11-3	ASSQGTATDTQY
TRBJ2-4	TRBV20-1	SAWTNKIQY
TRBJ1-1	TRBV7-8	ASSLVIRGVGKNTEAF
TRBJ2-7	TRBV28	ASRTTGTYEQY
TRBJ1-2	TRBV5-1	ASSESGLVGYGYT
TRBJ2-5	TRBV6-6	ASSYLGLAGETQY
TRBJ2-2	TRBV6-4	ASSRDYYTGELF
TRBJ2-3	TRBV19	ASSIGTDSPDTQY
TRBJ1-2	TRBV3-1/TRBV3-2	ASSQAGDGYT
TRBJ1-2	TRBV18	ASSPQQGARDYGYT
TRBJ1-4	TRBV5-6	ASSSSGTGDEKLF
TRBJ2-1	TRBV2	ASSYGLAGEYNEQF
TRBJ2-2	TRBV9	ASSEGGAAGTGELF
TRBJ2-2	TRBV19	ASSLGAGGDTGELF
TRBJ2-7	TRBV4-3	ASSQGGGSQYEQY
TRBJ2-5	TRBV6-6	ASSYYGLAGGETQY
TRBJ2-7	TRBV5-4	ASSLGGGDYEQY
TRBJ2-3	TRBV6-6	ASSPRSYQGAGTDTQY
TRBJ1-1	TRBV15	ATSRDTQGRAEAF
TRBJ2-5	TRBV30	AWSVRAGGLFQETQY
TRBJ2-3	TRBV7-9	ASSRGDTQY
TRBJ2-1	TRBV7-2	ASSLWFGTAGGPGGEQF